The next 28 T cell receptor beta chains were all read from a single sample in a study of blood T cell repertoires in COVID-19. Repertoires were generated with immunoSEQ multiplex PCR, while TCRdb's copy carries only in-frame clones and drops some. The sample includes 210,000 or so clones, approximately 84% of them seen just once. The sequenced sample was peripheral blood. The receptors were gathered from a man in his forties or fifties with active or convalescent COVID-19.

The rearrangement links TRBV30 to TRBJ1-3, with a weak D call TRBD1 (5 bases). The CDR3 loop spans 16 amino acids. The germline V and J ends were trimmed by 1 base and 4 bases, with 17 bases remaining between them. In germline, CDR1 is GTSNPN, CDR2 SVGIG (reference sequence). The CDR3 here is CAWSDSPGGRGNTIYF. CDR3 DNA sequence: TGTGCCTGGAGTGATAGCCCGGGGGGTCGCGGAAACACCATATATTTT. Full variable domain (missing parts from reference TRBV30 and TRBJ1-3): SQTIHQWPATLVQPVGSPLSLECTVEGTSNPNLYWYRQAAGRGLQLLFYSVGIGQISSEVPQNLSASRPQDRQFILSSKKLLLSDSGFYLCAWSDSPGGRGNTIYFGEGSWLTVV.

The chain couples TRBV19 to TRBJ1-2, with D perhaps matching TRBD1 (5 bases). This CDR3 region has 13 residues. Germline V gene data show CDR1 as LNHDA and CDR2 as SQIVND (reference sequence). V was shortened by 9 bases and J by 4 bases, with 15 bases between the two germline ends. The CDR3 DNA sequence: TGTGCCAGCGCAACGGGGGGAAGCTATGGCTACACCTTC. Translated: CASATGGSYGYTF.

The rearrangement joins TRBV30 to TRBJ1-5, with a possible D match to TRBD1 (5 bases). The CDR3 contains 14 residues. Per the germline V gene, CDR1 is GTSNPN and CDR2 is SVGIG (reference sequence). V lost 1 base, J lost 3 bases, and 10 bases lay in between. CDR3 DNA sequence: TGTGCCTGGAGTGGGTGGGGACTCAATCAGCCCCAGCATTTT. It is translated as CAWSGWGLNQPQHF.

This clone has just one count. The chain is built from TRBV14 and TRBJ2-2; 8 nucleotides line up with TRBD2. With 4 bases clipped from V and 6 bases from J, the junction kept 7 bases outside the gene matches. Germline values: CDR1 SGHDN, CDR2 FVKESK. The length of the CDR3 is 15 residues. The CDR3, as DNA: TGTGCCAGCAGCCCCCCGGGACTAGGCTCCGGGGAGCTGTTTTTT. It translates to CASSPPGLGSGELFF.

CDR3 residues: CAWEGGETQYF. CDR3 DNA: TGTGCCTGGGAGGGCGGGGAGACCCAGTACTTC. This rearrangement joins TRBV30 to TRBJ2-5; possible D gene TRBD2, 5 bases. V lost 5 bases to trimming and J lost 5 bases, with 9 bases between them. The CDR3 is 11 amino acids. Per germline, CDR1 GTSNPN and CDR2 SVGIG (reference sequence).

In DNA form, the CDR3 reads TGTGCCAGCAGCACGAACGGGACTATACCCCACTACGAGCAGTACTTC. It codes for CASSTNGTIPHYEQYF. The rearrangement links TRBV7-9 to TRBJ2-7; 7 positions match TRBD2. CDR3 length equals 16 residues. Unmatched junction bases numbered 13, after V lost 5 bases and J lost 3 bases. CDR1 and CDR2 (germline): SEHNR, FQNEAQ (reference sequence).

The V call is TRBV7-6, the J call TRBJ2-7, with a tentative D call TRBD2 (5 bases). The CDR3 is 14 residues long. With 5 bases removed from V and 0 bases from J, the gap between germline ends came to 11 bases. Germline loops: CDR1 SGHVS, CDR2 FNYEAQ. CDR3 nucleotides: TGTGCCAGCAGCCTCCTGGCGGGCTCCTACGAGCAGTACTTC. It translates to CASSLLAGSYEQYF.

The chain is built from TRBV4-1 and TRBJ2-3, with D uncertain. Germline-derived CDR1 and CDR2 are MGHRA and YSYEKL. The CDR3 is 14 amino acids. V lost 4 bases and J 0 bases, leaving 8 bases between the germline ends. The CDR3 DNA reads as TGCGCCAGCAGCCTGAGCACTAGCACAGATACGCAGTATTTT. Its translation: CASSLSTSTDTQYF.

The chain has TRBV9 and TRBJ2-3; 8 nucleotides match TRBD2. Looked up from germline, CDR1 is SGDLS and CDR2 is YYNGEE. The V and J ends lost 2 bases and 6 bases, in that order; junction bases with no gene match: 5. CDR3 length: 14 amino acids. The CDR3 here is CASSVRLARDTQYF. CDR3 coding DNA: TGTGCCAGCAGCGTTAGACTAGCGAGGGATACGCAGTATTTT.

The chain recombines TRBV30 with TRBJ1-1; D is uncertain. CDR3 length equals 13 residues. Per germline, CDR1 GTSNPN and CDR2 SVGIG (reference sequence). The V and J ends lost 0 bases and 0 bases respectively, with 5 bases between them. DNA of the CDR3: TGTGCCTGGAGTGTACAAATGAACACTGAAGCTTTCTTT. Residues: CAWSVQMNTEAFF.

The chain couples TRBV19 to TRBJ1-1; 10 bases fit TRBD1. J lost 4 bases, V lost 5 bases, and 7 bases had no gene match. Germline V CDR1 and CDR2: LNHDA, SQIVND (reference sequence). This CDR3 region has 15 residues. The CDR3 coding sequence is TGTGCCAGTAGTCACCTGACAGGGGGCTCCACTGAAGCTTTCTTT. Residues: CASSHLTGGSTEAFF.

J is TRBJ2-3 and V is TRBV5-1, with 7 bases matching TRBD1. Trimming took 1 base from V and 0 from J; bases not matched to a gene: 2. The CDR3 consists of 15 residues. CDR1 is SGHRS and CDR2 is YFSETQ in the germline V gene. Written as DNA, the CDR3 is TGCGCCAGCAGCTTGACAGGGGTTAGCACAGATACGCAGTATTTT. It translates to CASSLTGVSTDTQYF.

This sequence joins TRBV18 and TRBJ1-2; tentatively, D is TRBD1 (5 bases). Germline CDR1 reads KGHSH; CDR2 reads LQKENI. Trimming shortened V by 4 bases and J by 4 bases, and 19 bases separated the two germline ends. The CDR3 extends over 16 amino acids. CDR3 protein: CASSLGTIPASYGYTF. CDR3 in DNA: TGTGCCAGCTCACTGGGGACTATCCCGGCATCCTATGGCTACACCTTC.

The gene calls are TRBV19 and TRBJ1-6; weak D call: TRBD1 (5 bases). Trimming removed 0 bases at V and 7 bases at J, with 7 bases between. There are 14 residues in the CDR3. Germline CDR1 is LNHDA and CDR2 is SQIVND (reference sequence). The CDR3: CASSIDGHNSPLHF. The CDR3 bases are TGTGCCAGTAGTATAGACGGACACAATTCACCCCTCCACTTT.

The V call is TRBV20-1, the J call TRBJ1-2; D gene ambiguous. CDR3 length equals 10 residues. Trimming took off 4 bases at V and 3 bases at J, with 3 bases between the two ends. The germline V gene encodes CDR1 DFQATT and CDR2 SNEGSKA (reference sequence). CDR3 bases: TGCAGTGCTACGGACTATGGCTACACCTTC. This sequence encodes CSATDYGYTF.

V is TRBV28 and J is TRBJ2-5, with 7 bases lining up with TRBD2. V lost 3 bases and J lost 2; bases outside the gene matches: 6. The CDR3 contains 15 residues. Germline CDR1 MDHEN, CDR2 SYDVKM. DNA for the CDR3: TGTGCCAGCAGTTTTCGGCGGGAGATGCAAGAGACCCAGTACTTC. Translation: CASSFRREMQETQYF.

The chain is built from TRBV10-3 and TRBJ1-6, with TRBD1 identical over 10 bases. The V and J ends lost 8 bases and 9 bases, in that order; junction bases with no gene match: 13. Germline CDR1 reads ENHRY; CDR2 reads SYGVKD. This CDR3 is 16 amino acids long. The CDR3 loop is CAISGQGIGMGSPLHF. CDR3 bases: TGTGCCATCTCGGGACAGGGGATAGGGATGGGTTCACCCCTCCACTTT.

This clone was picked up one time. The chain joins TRBV10-3 to TRBJ2-5; D is unclear. Germline V lookup: CDR1 ENHRY, CDR2 SYGVKD. This CDR3 has 16 amino acids. The germline V and J ends were trimmed by 6 bases and 2 bases, with 19 bases remaining between them. CDR3 protein: CAISETVTGLQETQYF. Written as DNA, the CDR3 is TGTGCCATCAGCGAGACCGTGACGGGTCTGCAAGAGACCCAGTACTTC.

Only one count was recorded for this clone. V and J are TRBV11-2 and TRBJ1-1; D unclear. Germline CDR1 and CDR2: SGHAT and FQNNGV. The V and J ends lost 3 bases and 5 bases respectively, with 13 bases between them. The CDR3 contains 14 residues. Here the CDR3 reads CASSFNPAKTEAFF. For the CDR3, the DNA is TGTGCCAGCAGCTTTAATCCAGCGAAGACTGAAGCTTTCTTT.

The chain is built from TRBV29-1 and TRBJ2-5, with TRBD2 matching over 8 bases. Trimming removed 6 bases from V and 5 bases from J; junction bases left unmatched: 17. The CDR3 extends over 16 amino acids. Germline CDR1 SQVTM, CDR2 ANQGSEA. Written as DNA, the CDR3 is TGCAGCGTACCCAGAGCCGCGGGGGGTAGGCTGGAGACCCAGTACTTC. As protein: CSVPRAAGGRLETQYF.

There are a few counts of this clone. V usage is TRBV5-1 and J usage is TRBJ1-1, with a weak D call TRBD1 (5 bases). From germline, CDR1 is SGHRS and CDR2 YFSETQ. CDR3 length: 14 residues. The V gene lost 0 bases and the J gene lost 6 bases, with 12 bases spanning the gap. CDR3 region: CASSLAGQGPEAFF. The CDR3 bases are TGCGCCAGCAGCTTGGCCGGGCAGGGTCCTGAAGCTTTCTTT.

This rearrangement joins TRBV30 to TRBJ2-3; 8 positions match TRBD2. Germline assignment: CDR1 GTSNPN and CDR2 SVGIG (reference sequence). The V segment lost 2 bases and the J segment 5 bases; nucleotides outside the gene matches: 6. The CDR3 runs 14 residues. The CDR3 here is CAWSRSGSLDTQYF. The CDR3 DNA follows: TGTGCCTGGAGTAGAAGCGGGAGCCTAGATACGCAGTATTTT.

The V call is TRBV19, the J call TRBJ2-1; TRBD2 matches 9 bases. Losses at the gene ends were 2 bases for V and 9 bases for J; bases not matched to a gene: 11. This CDR3 spans 16 amino acids. Germline assignment: CDR1 LNHDA and CDR2 SQIVND (reference sequence). Here the CDR3 DNA reads TGTGCCAGTAGTATAATCCTAGCGGGGCCCTATGGTGAGCAGTTCTTC. Amino acids: CASSIILAGPYGEQFF.

This clone came up a few times. This chain joins TRBV19 and TRBJ1-5; 9 bases match TRBD1. The CDR3 extends over 12 amino acids. Germline CDR1 reads LNHDA; CDR2 reads SQIVND (reference sequence). V dropped 8 bases and J dropped 7; count of bases not matched to a gene: 3. CDR3 sequence: CASADRGQPQHF. CDR3 coding DNA: TGTGCCAGTGCGGACAGGGGACAGCCCCAGCATTTT.

J is TRBJ2-2 and V is TRBV9; TRBD2 matches at 10 bases. Trimming cost V 3 bases and J 4 bases; bases outside gene matches: 6. The CDR3 contains 16 residues. In germline, CDR1 is SGDLS, CDR2 YYNGEE. The CDR3 sequence: CASSELAGGITGELFF. CDR3 sequence (DNA): TGTGCCAGCAGCGAGTTAGCGGGAGGCATCACCGGGGAGCTGTTTTTT.

The genes are TRBV11-2 and TRBJ1-6; 7 bases match TRBD1. Germline CDR1 is SGHAT and CDR2 is FQNNGV. With 3 bases clipped from V and 3 bases from J, the junction kept 5 bases outside the gene matches. This CDR3 is 16 amino acids long. The CDR3 loop reads CASSLGTVVYNSPLHF. CDR3 bases: TGTGCCAGCAGCTTGGGGACAGTAGTCTATAATTCACCCCTCCACTTT.

The V and J genes are TRBV28 and TRBJ1-5; possibly TRBD1 for D (6 bases). Germline CDR1 is MDHEN and CDR2 is SYDVKM. The CDR3 runs to 15 residues. V was shortened by 5 bases and J by 0 bases, with 11 bases between the two germline ends. CDR3 amino acids: CASSLGQNSNQPQHF. CDR3 DNA sequence: TGTGCCAGCAGTCTAGGACAGAATAGCAATCAGCCCCAGCATTTT. Based on the CDR3 plus reference TRBV28 and TRBJ1-5, the full variable domain is DVKVTQSSRYLVKRTGEKVFLECVQDMDHENMFWYRQDPGLGLRLIYFSYDVKMKEKGDIPEGYSVSREKKERFSLILESASTNQTSMYLCASSLGQNSNQPQHFGDGTRLSIL.

The chain carries TRBV2 and TRBJ1-2, with 12 bases that match TRBD1. V shed 5 bases and J 6 bases; nucleotides not matched to a gene: 10. From germline, CDR1 is SNHLY and CDR2 FYNNEI. The CDR3 contains 16 residues. The CDR3, as DNA: TGTGCCAGCAGTCGGGACAGGGGGCCTTGGGAGGATGGCTACACCTTC. This sequence encodes CASSRDRGPWEDGYTF.